The 26 T cell receptor beta chains below come from one sample, sequenced in a study of blood T cell repertoires in COVID-19. TCRdb's copy holds only in-frame clones and misses some; the assay was immunoSEQ multiplex PCR. The data show around 260,000 clones, 70% to 90% seen once. Input material: peripheral blood. Receptors originate from a man younger than 45 with active or convalescent COVID-19.

The chain recombines TRBV27 with TRBJ1-1; TRBD1 is a possible D gene (5 bases). V lost 5 bases to trimming and J lost 1 base, with 11 bases between them. The V gene's germline CDR1 is MNHEY and CDR2 SMNVEV (reference sequence). The CDR3 is 14 amino acids. CDR3 region: CASSASQANTEAFF. CDR3 sequence (DNA): TGTGCCAGCAGTGCCTCACAGGCGAACACTGAAGCTTTCTTT.

V and J are TRBV6-6 and TRBJ1-2, with D tentatively TRBD1 (6 bases). The CDR3 has 13 residues. V was clipped by 6 bases and J by 5 bases, with 13 bases between them. Germline V gene lookup returns CDR1 MNHNY and CDR2 SVGAGI (reference sequence). The CDR3 reads CASSDQGFYGYTF. The CDR3 DNA sequence: TGTGCCAGCAGCGACCAGGGGTTTTATGGCTACACCTTC.

This sequence joins TRBV7-9 and TRBJ2-5; D is uncertain. Germline V gives CDR1 SEHNR, CDR2 FQNEAQ (reference sequence). The germline V and J ends were trimmed by 3 bases and 3 bases, with 8 bases remaining between them. CDR3 size: 13 residues. CDR3 in DNA: TGTGCCAGCAGCTTCCGCGGTGAAGAGACCCAGTACTTC. Protein product: CASSFRGEETQYF. Together with reference TRBV7-9 and TRBJ2-5, the CDR3 gives the full variable domain: DTGVSQNPRHKITKRGQNVTFRCDPISEHNRLYWYRQTLGQGPEFLTYFQNEAQLEKSRLLSDRFSAERPKGSFSTLEIQRTEQGDSAMYLCASSFRGEETQYFGPGTRLLVL.

The CDR3 nucleotides are TGTGCCAGCAGCCAAGGCGGGACAGGTGGTTACGAGCAGTACTTC. Translated, it gives CASSQGGTGGYEQYF. The rearrangement links TRBV7-2 to TRBJ2-7; TRBD1 agrees at 8 bases. V gave up 5 bases and J gave up 4 bases; unmatched junction bases: 10. This CDR3 contains 15 residues. The germline CDR1 and CDR2 sequences are SGHTA and FQGNSA.

The rearrangement joins TRBV6-5 to TRBJ1-6; unclear D gene. V lost 0 bases, J lost 6 bases, and 9 bases lay in between. Per germline, CDR1 MNHEY and CDR2 SVGAGI. The CDR3 runs to 15 residues. CDR3 region: CASSYSFFGNSPLHF. In DNA form, the CDR3 reads TGTGCCAGCAGTTACTCGTTTTTCGGTAATTCACCCCTCCACTTT.

The chain couples TRBV11-2 to TRBJ1-4; perhaps TRBD1 as D (5 bases). The germline V and J ends were trimmed by 0 bases and 5 bases, with 13 bases remaining between them. The CDR3 is 16 amino acids. CDR1 SGHAT and CDR2 FQNNGV come from the germline V gene. The CDR3 DNA reads as TGTGCCAGCAGCTTAGATGTGGGGCAGGGAAATGAAAAACTGTTTTTT. It specifies CASSLDVGQGNEKLFF.

This clone is a singleton in its sample. The chain links TRBV5-1 to TRBJ2-3; possibly TRBD1 for D (6 bases). The CDR3 spans 16 residues. Trimming shortened V by 4 bases and J by 0 bases, and 15 bases separated the two germline ends. Germline V gives CDR1 SGHRS, CDR2 YFSETQ. The CDR3 DNA sequence: TGCGCCAGCAGCAAACGGACAGCATCTAGCACAGATACGCAGTATTTT. Translating it yields CASSKRTASSTDTQYF.

This chain links TRBV7-2 with TRBJ1-5, with 10 bases matching TRBD1. This CDR3 comprises 16 residues. Germline CDR1 SGHTA, CDR2 FQGNSA. The V gene end was trimmed by 0 bases and the J gene end by 7 bases; junction bases not matched to a gene: 6. The CDR3 DNA sequence: TGTGCCAGCAGCTTAGCAGGGACAGGGGAGAGACAGCCCCAGCATTTT. Translating gives CASSLAGTGERQPQHF.

This chain links TRBV7-9 with TRBJ2-7, with D possibly TRBD1 on 6 matching bases. This CDR3 has 14 amino acids. V was clipped by 6 bases and J by 4 bases, with 16 bases between them. Germline CDR1 reads SEHNR; CDR2 reads FQNEAQ (reference sequence). CDR3 amino acids: CASSTMDRNYEQYF. The CDR3 nucleotides read TGTGCCAGCAGTACGATGGACAGAAATTACGAGCAGTACTTC.

This clone was seen a handful of times. V and J are TRBV5-6 and TRBJ1-1; D unresolved. The CDR3 consists of 14 residues. Germline CDR1 reads SGHDT; CDR2 reads YYEEEE. V lost 1 base, J lost 3 bases, and 10 bases lay in between. The CDR3 spells CASSLPGPYTEAFF. As DNA, the CDR3 is TGTGCCAGCAGCTTGCCAGGCCCTTACACTGAAGCTTTCTTT.

The chain recombines TRBV4-1 with TRBJ2-5; TRBD1 agrees at 9 bases. V was pared by 0 bases and J by 5 bases, with 10 bases of the junction left unmatched. CDR3 size: 17 residues. The V gene's germline CDR1 is MGHRA and CDR2 YSYEKL. The CDR3 is CASSQEQNRGLGETQYF. DNA of the CDR3: TGCGCCAGCAGCCAAGAGCAAAACAGGGGGCTAGGTGAGACCCAGTACTTC.

The DNA of the CDR3 is TGTGCCAGCAGCTCCCTCCCATTCGACACAGAGTCAGATTCACCCCTCCACTTT. It translates to CASSSLPFDTESDSPLHF. The genes are TRBV5-6 and TRBJ1-6, with D hard to call. The V end lost 3 bases, the J end lost 8 bases, and 24 bases lay between the germline ends. Germline CDR1 and CDR2: SGHDT and YYEEEE. The CDR3 loop spans 18 amino acids. Complete variable domain (other parts from reference TRBV5-6 and TRBJ1-6): DAGVTQSPTHLIKTRGQQVTLRCSPKSGHDTVSWYQQALGQGPQFIFQYYEEEERQRGNFPDRFSGHQFPNYSSELNVNALLLGDSALYLCASSSLPFDTESDSPLHFGNGTRLTVT.

The chain carries TRBV29-1 and TRBJ2-5; D is uncertain. Germline V CDR1 and CDR2: SQVTM, ANQGSEA. The CDR3 covers 11 residues. V lost 7 bases to trimming and J lost 4 bases, with 10 bases between them. The DNA of the CDR3 is TGCAGCGCCGAGGCCGTAGAGACCCAGTACTTC. It yields the protein CSAEAVETQYF. Full variable domain (outside the CDR3, taken from reference TRBV29-1 and TRBJ2-5): SAVISQKPSRDICQRGTSLTIQCQVDSQVTMMFWYRQQPGQSLTLIATANQGSEATYESGFVIDKFPISRPNLTFSTLTVSNMSPEDSSIYLCSAEAVETQYFGPGTRLLVL.

The chain is built from TRBV6-5 and TRBJ1-1, with 9 bases matching TRBD1. Germline loops: CDR1 MNHEY, CDR2 SVGAGI. The CDR3 runs 15 residues. V dropped 8 bases and J dropped 8; count of bases not matched to a gene: 15. This chain's CDR3 is CASYEPGTGWWEAFF. CDR3 nucleotides: TGTGCCAGCTACGAGCCCGGGACAGGGTGGTGGGAAGCTTTCTTT.

V usage is TRBV3-1 (or the pseudogene TRBV3-2) and J usage is TRBJ1-2; D is unresolved. Trimming pared 1 base from V and 2 bases from J, leaving 14 bases between. Germline CDR1 reads LGHDT; CDR2 reads YNNKEL (reference sequence). The CDR3 contains 16 residues. The CDR3 is CASSQVGGRQNYGYTF. CDR3 DNA sequence: TGTGCCAGCAGCCAAGTAGGCGGGCGGCAGAACTATGGCTACACCTTC.

This sequence joins TRBV19 and TRBJ1-1; D is perhaps TRBD1 (6 bases). V was cut by 10 bases and J by 2 bases, with 14 bases left in between. CDR1 is LNHDA and CDR2 is SQIVND in the germline V gene (reference sequence). The CDR3 covers 13 residues. The CDR3 DNA sequence: TGTGCCACCTCTCTGGACAGCAACACTGAAGCTTTCTTT. It translates to CATSLDSNTEAFF.

This chain uses TRBV15 with TRBJ2-3, with 9 bases identical to TRBD2. Germline lookup yields CDR1 LNHNV and CDR2 YYDKDF (reference sequence). CDR3 length: 18 residues. Trimming took 1 base from V and 6 from J; bases not matched to a gene: 14. This chain's CDR3 is CATSRVWGSGGAGDTQYF. DNA for the CDR3: TGTGCCACCAGCAGAGTCTGGGGTAGCGGGGGAGCGGGGGATACGCAGTATTTT.

The chain carries TRBV11-2 and TRBJ2-7; 14 bases agree with TRBD2. Germline V gene lookup returns CDR1 SGHAT and CDR2 FQNNGV. The length of the CDR3 is 15 residues. Trimming at V came to 5 bases and at J to 2 bases, leaving 2 bases not matched to a gene. CDR3 amino acids: CASSPTSGGAYEQYF. In DNA, the CDR3 is TGTGCCAGCAGCCCGACTAGCGGGGGGGCCTACGAGCAGTACTTC.

In this sample, this clone turned up a few times. This chain uses TRBV19 with TRBJ1-1; tentatively, D is TRBD1 (5 bases). Deletions cut 9 bases from V and 4 bases from J, with 15 bases between. CDR3 length: 13 amino acids. Germline CDR1 and CDR2: LNHDA and SQIVND (reference sequence). CDR3 residues: CASDQDQGTEAFF. In DNA form, the CDR3 reads TGTGCCAGCGACCAGGACCAGGGCACTGAAGCTTTCTTT.

The genes are TRBV19 and TRBJ1-4; 8 nucleotides agree with TRBD1. Germline loops: CDR1 LNHDA, CDR2 SQIVND (reference sequence). CDR3 length: 15 amino acids. The junction had 10 bases not matched to a gene; V was cut back by 6 bases and J by 7 bases. CDR3 amino acids: CASRVLGQGGEKLFF. In nucleotides, the CDR3 is TGTGCCAGTAGGGTCCTCGGACAGGGCGGTGAAAAACTGTTTTTT.

V and J are TRBV19 and TRBJ1-1; 11 nucleotides match TRBD1. The CDR3 is made up of 14 amino acids. Per the germline V gene, CDR1 is LNHDA and CDR2 is SQIVND (reference sequence). V trimming: 8 bases; J trimming: 11 bases; junction bases outside the gene matches: 13. In DNA form, the CDR3 reads TGTGCCAGTGTCGGACAGGGGGCCTCGGCGGGCGCTTTCTTT. This translates into CASVGQGASAGAFF.

This chain joins TRBV6-5 and TRBJ1-2; no definite D call. This CDR3 has 13 amino acids. Between the trimmed V and J ends, which lost 11 bases and 4 bases, there was a span of 17 bases. CDR1 is MNHEY and CDR2 is SVGAGI in the germline V gene. This CDR3 reads CAAHPGSGYGYTF. DNA of the CDR3: TGTGCCGCCCACCCCGGGAGTGGCTATGGCTACACCTTC.

The table lists this clone with a count of one. J is TRBJ2-7 and V is TRBV13; 13 positions match TRBD2. The CDR3 length is 17 residues. Unmatched junction bases numbered 8, after V lost 4 bases and J lost 2 bases. The germline V gene has CDR1 PRHDT and CDR2 FYEKMQ (reference sequence). CDR3 in DNA: TGTGCCAGCAGCTCCGCCCGACTAGCGGGGGGAACCTACGAGCAGTACTTC. This encodes CASSSARLAGGTYEQYF. The variable domain in full, completed from reference TRBV13 and TRBJ2-7, reads AAGVIQSPRHLIKEKRETATLKCYPIPRHDTVYWYQQGPGQDPQFLISFYEKMQSDKGSIPDRFSAQQFSDYHSELNMSSLELGDSALYFCASSSARLAGGTYEQYFGPGTRLTVT.

The chain combines TRBV6-2 or TRBV6-3 with TRBJ2-1; 14 bases match TRBD2. CDR1 is MNHEY and CDR2 is SVGEGT in the germline V gene. V lost 6 bases to trimming and J lost 0 bases; unmatched junction nucleotides: 7. This CDR3 region has 18 residues. CDR3 DNA: TGTGCCAGCAGCCGATATGGGACTAGCGGGGGCTCCTACAATGAGCAGTTCTTC. This translates into CASSRYGTSGGSYNEQFF.

This clone occurred a few times. The chain combines TRBV4-1 with TRBJ1-1; D is possibly TRBD1 (5 bases). The germline V gene has CDR1 MGHRA and CDR2 YSYEKL. The CDR3 has 16 amino acids. V was trimmed by 3 bases and J by 1 base, leaving 15 bases between them. The CDR3 region is CASSQRTRTTNTEAFF. The CDR3 DNA sequence: TGCGCCAGCAGCCAGAGGACACGTACCACGAACACTGAAGCTTTCTTT.

J is TRBJ1-4 and V is TRBV15; D unclear. Trimming pared 5 bases from V and 5 bases from J, leaving 12 bases between. The germline CDR1 and CDR2 sequences are LNHNV and YYDKDF (reference sequence). This CDR3 spans 14 amino acids. CDR3 region: CATSDPTLNEKLFF. The CDR3 bases are TGTGCCACCAGCGACCCTACACTAAATGAAAAACTGTTTTTT.